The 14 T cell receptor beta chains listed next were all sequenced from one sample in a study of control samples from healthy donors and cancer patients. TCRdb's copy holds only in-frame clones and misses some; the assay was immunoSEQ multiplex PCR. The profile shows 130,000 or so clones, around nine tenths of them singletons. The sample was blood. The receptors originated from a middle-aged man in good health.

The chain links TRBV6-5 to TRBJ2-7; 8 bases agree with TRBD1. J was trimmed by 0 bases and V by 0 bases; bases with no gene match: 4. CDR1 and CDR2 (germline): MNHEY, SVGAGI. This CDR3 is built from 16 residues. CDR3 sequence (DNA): TGTGCCAGCAGTTACTCGGTCGGACAGGGCTCCTACGAGCAGTACTTC. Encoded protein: CASSYSVGQGSYEQYF.

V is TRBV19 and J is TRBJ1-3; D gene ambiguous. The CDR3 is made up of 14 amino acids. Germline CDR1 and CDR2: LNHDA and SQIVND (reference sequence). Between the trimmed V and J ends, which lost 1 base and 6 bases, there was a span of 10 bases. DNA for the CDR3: TGTGCCAGTAGTATAGCCGGCAGCTCAAACACCATATATTTT. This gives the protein CASSIAGSSNTIYF.

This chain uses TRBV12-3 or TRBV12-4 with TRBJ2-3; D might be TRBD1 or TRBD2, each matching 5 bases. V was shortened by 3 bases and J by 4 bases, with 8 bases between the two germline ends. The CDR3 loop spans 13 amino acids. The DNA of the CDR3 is TGTGCCAGCAGTTTTCGGGGACCAGATACGCAGTATTTT. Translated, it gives CASSFRGPDTQYF.

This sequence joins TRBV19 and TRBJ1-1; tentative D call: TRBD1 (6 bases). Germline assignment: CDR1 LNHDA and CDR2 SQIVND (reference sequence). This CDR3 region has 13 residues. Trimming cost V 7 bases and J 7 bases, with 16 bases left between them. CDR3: CASTRGRGNEAFF. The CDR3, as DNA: TGTGCCAGTACGAGGGGGAGGGGGAATGAAGCTTTCTTT.

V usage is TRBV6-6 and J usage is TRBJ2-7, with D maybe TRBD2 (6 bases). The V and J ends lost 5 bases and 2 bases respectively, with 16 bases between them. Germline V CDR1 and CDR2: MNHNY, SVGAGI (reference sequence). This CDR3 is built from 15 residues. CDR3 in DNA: TGTGCCAGCAGTCCCCCTGGGGGGATGGCCTACGAGCAGTACTTC. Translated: CASSPPGGMAYEQYF.

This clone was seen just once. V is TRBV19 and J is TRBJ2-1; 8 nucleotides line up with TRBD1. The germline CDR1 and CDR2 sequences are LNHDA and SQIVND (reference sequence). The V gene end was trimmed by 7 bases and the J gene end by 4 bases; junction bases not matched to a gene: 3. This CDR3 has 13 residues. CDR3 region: CASKGQDYNEQFF. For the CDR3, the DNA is TGTGCCAGTAAGGGACAGGATTACAATGAGCAGTTCTTC.

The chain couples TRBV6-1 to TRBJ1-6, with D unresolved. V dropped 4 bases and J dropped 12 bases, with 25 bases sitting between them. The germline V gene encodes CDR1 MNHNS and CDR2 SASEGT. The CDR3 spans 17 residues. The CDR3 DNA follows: TGTGCCAGCAGTGGGATTACAGCGCCGACGGGGAAAGAACCCCTCCACTTT. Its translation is CASSGITAPTGKEPLHF.

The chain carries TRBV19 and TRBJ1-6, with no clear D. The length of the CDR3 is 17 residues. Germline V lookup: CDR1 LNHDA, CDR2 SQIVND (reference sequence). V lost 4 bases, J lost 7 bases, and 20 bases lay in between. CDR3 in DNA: TGTGCCAGTAGTACACCCCCTTTGGGAGTCGGCAATTCACCCCTCCACTTT. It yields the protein CASSTPPLGVGNSPLHF.

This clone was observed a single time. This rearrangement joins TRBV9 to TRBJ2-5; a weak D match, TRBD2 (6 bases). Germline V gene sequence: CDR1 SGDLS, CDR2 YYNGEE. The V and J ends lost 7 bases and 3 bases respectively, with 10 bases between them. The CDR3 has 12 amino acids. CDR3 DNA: TGTGCCAGCGGCAGACTAGAAGAGACCCAGTACTTC. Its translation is CASGRLEETQYF.

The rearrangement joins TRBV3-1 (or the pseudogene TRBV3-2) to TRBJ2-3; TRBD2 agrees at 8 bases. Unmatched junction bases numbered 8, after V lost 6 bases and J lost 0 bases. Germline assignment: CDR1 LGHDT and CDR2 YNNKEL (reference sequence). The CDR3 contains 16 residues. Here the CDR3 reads CASSQISGTSTDTQYF. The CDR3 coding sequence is TGTGCCAGCAGTCAAATTAGCGGGACTAGCACAGATACGCAGTATTTT.

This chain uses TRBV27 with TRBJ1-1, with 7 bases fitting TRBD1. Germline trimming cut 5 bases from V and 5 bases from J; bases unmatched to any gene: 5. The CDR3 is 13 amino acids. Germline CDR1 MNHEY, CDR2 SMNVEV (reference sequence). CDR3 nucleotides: TGTGCCAGCAGTACCAGGGGGGGAACTGAAGCTTTCTTT. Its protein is CASSTRGGTEAFF.

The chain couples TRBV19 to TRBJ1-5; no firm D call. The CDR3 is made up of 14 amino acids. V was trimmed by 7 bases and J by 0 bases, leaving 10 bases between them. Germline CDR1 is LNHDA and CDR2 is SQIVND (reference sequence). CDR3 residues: CASTPLHSNQPQHF. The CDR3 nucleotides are TGTGCCAGTACCCCCCTACATAGCAATCAGCCCCAGCATTTT.

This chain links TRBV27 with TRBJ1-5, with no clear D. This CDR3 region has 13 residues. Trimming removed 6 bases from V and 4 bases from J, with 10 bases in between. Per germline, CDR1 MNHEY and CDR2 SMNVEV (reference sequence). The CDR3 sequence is CASSPSSNQPQHF. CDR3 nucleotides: TGTGCCAGCAGCCCTTCCTCAAATCAGCCCCAGCATTTT.

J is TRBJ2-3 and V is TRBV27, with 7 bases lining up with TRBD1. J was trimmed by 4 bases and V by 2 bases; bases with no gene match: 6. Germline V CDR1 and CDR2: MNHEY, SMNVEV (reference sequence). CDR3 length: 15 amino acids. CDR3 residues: CASSLRSGGSDTQYF. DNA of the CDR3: TGTGCCAGCAGTTTAAGGTCAGGGGGATCAGATACGCAGTATTTT.